This TCR beta chain was retrieved from a study of T cells expressing NK-cell markers. In the study overall: Sorted T-cell subsets CD3+CD56+NKG2C+, CD3+CD56+NKG2C- and CD3+CD56-NKG2C+ were TCR beta-sequenced.

Notes on the study in general: Dominance of the CD3+CD56-NKG2C+ fraction by these clonotypes also held in a few donors.

UMIs accompanied the 5'RACE template switching by which TCR beta cDNA was made. TCRdb processed the 5' RACE reads again and assigns one entry to each CDR3 protein, with no DNA. This sample's table reports some 600,000 distinct CDR3 sequences. The CDR3 length is 17 residues. Concerning this clonotype itself: Its antigen is undetermined.

Material for sequencing was blood T cells: a sorted CD56 or NKG2C T cell subset, CD4+ or CD8+ T cells, or bulk PBMC T cells (not recorded which). This receptor was identified in a man between 18 and 29 years old in good health. The V and J genes are TRBV21-1 and TRBJ2-7; the TRBD2 assignment by TCRdb is unverifiable without DNA. TRBV21-1 is annotated as a pseudogene. The CDR3 loop is CASSKTPTSGNSYEQYF.